This TCR beta chain was obtained from a study of CD8 T cells in ankylosing spondylitis. Overall study results and limits: A motif in TCR beta, a set of roughly 8 highly homologous variants, appeared characteristic of ankylosing spondylitis blood. Reportedly, matched ankylosing spondylitis synovial fluid was significantly enriched for disease-linked clones.

Construction of TCR beta libraries was performed using quantitative 5'-RACE with molecular barcodes. From the 5' RACE reads, TCRdb called clonotypes with MiXCR, one entry per CDR3 protein. The table records 800,000 to 900,000 distinct CDR3 sequences, roughly 12% of them present only once. With regard to this clonotype: Its antigen remains unknown.

The CDR3 is made up of 16 amino acids. From germline, CDR1 is SGHDN and CDR2 FVKESK. Between the trimmed V and J ends, which lost 1 base and 6 bases, there was a span of 16 bases. The genes are TRBV14 and TRBJ1-5; D is perhaps TRBD1 (5 bases). This receptor was taken from a male donor with ankylosing spondylitis. The sample consisted of blood, either unsorted or a sorted T cell fraction (not recorded which). CDR3 sequence reads: CASSQVAGSSGQPQHF. In DNA, the CDR3 is TGTGCCAGCAGCCAAGTAGCAGGGTCTTCGGGTCAGCCCCAGCATTTT.